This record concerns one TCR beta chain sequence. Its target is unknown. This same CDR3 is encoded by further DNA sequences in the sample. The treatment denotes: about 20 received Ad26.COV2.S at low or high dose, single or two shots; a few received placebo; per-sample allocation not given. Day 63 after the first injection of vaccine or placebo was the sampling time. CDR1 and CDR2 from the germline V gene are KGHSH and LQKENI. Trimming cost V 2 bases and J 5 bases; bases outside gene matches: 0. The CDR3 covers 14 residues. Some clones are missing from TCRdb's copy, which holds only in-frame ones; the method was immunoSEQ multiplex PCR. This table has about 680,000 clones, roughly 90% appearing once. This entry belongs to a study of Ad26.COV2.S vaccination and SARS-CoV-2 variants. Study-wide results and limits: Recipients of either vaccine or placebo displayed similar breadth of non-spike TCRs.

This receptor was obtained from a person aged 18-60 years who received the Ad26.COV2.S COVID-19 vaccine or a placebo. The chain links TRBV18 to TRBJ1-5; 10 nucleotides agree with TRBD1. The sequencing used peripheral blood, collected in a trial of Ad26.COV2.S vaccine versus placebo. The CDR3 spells CASSPGTGDQPQHF. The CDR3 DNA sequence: TGTGCCAGCTCACCAGGGACAGGGGATCAGCCCCAGCATTTT. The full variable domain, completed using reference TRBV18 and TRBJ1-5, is NAGVMQNPRHLVRRRGQEARLRCSPMKGHSHVYWYRQLPEEGLKFMVYLQKENIIDESGMPKERFSAEFPKEGPSILRIQQVVRGDSAAYFCASSPGTGDQPQHFGDGTRLSIL.